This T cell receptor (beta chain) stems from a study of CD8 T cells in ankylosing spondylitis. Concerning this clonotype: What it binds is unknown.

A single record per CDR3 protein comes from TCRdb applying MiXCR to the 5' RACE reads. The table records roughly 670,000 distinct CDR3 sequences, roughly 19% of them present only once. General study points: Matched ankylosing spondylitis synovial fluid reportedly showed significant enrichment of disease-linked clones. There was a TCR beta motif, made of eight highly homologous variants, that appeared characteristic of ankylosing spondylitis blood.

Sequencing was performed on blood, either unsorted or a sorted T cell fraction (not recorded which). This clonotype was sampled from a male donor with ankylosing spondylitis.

DNA of the CDR3: TGTGCCAGCAGCTTAGAAAGCCTCTGGACCCGGCAGTACTTC. Amino acids: CASSLESLWTRQYF. The chain recombines TRBV11-2 with TRBJ2-5; D is unclear. Germline V CDR1 and CDR2: SGHAT, FQNNGV. Trimming took off 0 bases at V and 11 bases at J, with 16 bases between the two ends. This CDR3 is 14 amino acids long.